This paragraph covers one T cell receptor (beta chain) sequence. This entry is derived from a study of blood T cell repertoires in COVID-19. On the study more broadly: T cells, B-cell-depleted T cells, or PBMCs supplied cDNA or gDNA.

CDR1 is KGHSH and CDR2 is LQKENI in the germline V gene. This CDR3 region has 14 residues. The V gene end was trimmed by 3 bases and the J gene end by 4 bases; junction bases not matched to a gene: 4. Seattle patients were enrolled while actively infected and followed longitudinally. Sequenced by immunoSEQ multiplex PCR; TCRdb stores in-frame clones only, minus some. This table holds tens of thousands of clones, over 70% found once. The source is a man in his 70s with COVID-19, enrolled during active disease. Sequenced input: peripheral blood. The V call is TRBV18, the J call TRBJ1-2, with 8 bases matching TRBD1. The CDR3 region is CASSPDRGGYGYTF. Here the CDR3 DNA reads TGTGCCAGCTCACCCGACAGGGGAGGCTATGGCTACACCTTC.